This passage covers 23 T cell receptor beta chains from one sample sequenced in a study of CD8+CD57+ T cells in acquired aplastic anemia. Profiles of TCR beta VDJ and CDR3 were generated from a genomic DNA template. TCRdb redid the calling of the reads with MiXCR, one entry per CDR3 protein. Of under 500,000 distinct CDR3 sequences listed, approximately 32% are singletons. Patients selected for sequencing had displayed CD8+CD57+ cell expansion by flow cytometry. The sequencing input was sorted CD4+, CD8+, or CD8+CD57+ T cells (not recorded which) from PBMCs. These receptors were obtained from a human donor with aplastic anemia.

The rearrangement links TRBV5-1 to TRBJ1-1; D is unclear. Per germline, CDR1 SGHRS and CDR2 YFSETQ. The CDR3 is 14 residues long. V was cut by 1 base and J by 1 base, with 8 bases left in between. CDR3 coding DNA: TGCGCCAGCAGCTTGCAGGAGACGAACACTGAAGCTTTCTTT. Encoded protein: CASSLQETNTEAFF.

The rearrangement links TRBV6-4 to TRBJ2-7; 10 nucleotides agree with TRBD2. The CDR3 has 15 residues. Germline assignment: CDR1 MRHNA and CDR2 SNTAGT. With V trimmed by 5 bases and J by 4 bases, 8 bases remained unmatched. In DNA, the CDR3 is TGTGCCAGCAGTTACGGGACTAGCGAGTTATACGAGCAGTACGTC. This gives the protein CASSYGTSELYEQYV.

This clonotype was seen a handful of times. CDR3 bases: TGTGCCAGCAGCTTGCGTGGGAGGGACCTTATTGACGGCTACACCTTC. Translating it yields CASSLRGRDLIDGYTF. The gene calls are TRBV5-6 and TRBJ1-2; perhaps TRBD1 as D (5 bases). The germline V and J ends were trimmed by 1 base and 8 bases, with 21 bases remaining between them. CDR3 length equals 16 residues. Germline CDR1 reads SGHDT; CDR2 reads YYEEEE.

The table lists this clonotype with many counts. The chain links TRBV2 to TRBJ2-7; no reliable D call. CDR3 size: 12 residues. Germline V lookup: CDR1 SNHLY, CDR2 FYNNEI. Trimming left V 4 bases short and J 6 bases short, with 10 bases between. The CDR3 DNA follows: TGTGCCAGCAGTGCCAGGTTCTCCGAGCAGTACTTC. The encoded protein is CASSARFSEQYF.

This clonotype was counted ten times or more. The chain has TRBV7-9 and TRBJ2-5; D gene uncertain. The CDR3 runs to 13 residues. Trimming cost V 0 bases and J 4 bases, with 6 bases left between them. CDR1 SEHNR and CDR2 FQNEAQ come from the germline V gene (reference sequence). The CDR3 bases are TGTGCCAGCAGCTTAGCGATACGAGAGACCCAGTACTTC. Its protein product is CASSLAIRETQYF.

In this sample, this clonotype turned up many times. The genes are TRBV15 and TRBJ2-1; no firm D call. This CDR3 has 15 residues. Trimming took off 0 bases at V and 8 bases at J, with 14 bases between the two ends. In germline, CDR1 is LNHNV, CDR2 YYDKDF (reference sequence). CDR3 protein: CATSRDLIPSDEQFF. The CDR3 coding sequence is TGTGCCACCAGCAGAGATCTGATCCCGAGCGATGAGCAGTTCTTC.

This clonotype was seen at least ten times. V gene TRBV5-1 combines with J gene TRBJ1-2, with 9 positions matching TRBD1. The germline gives CDR1 SGHRS, CDR2 YFSETQ. There are 16 residues in the CDR3. The trim removed 0 bases at V and 3 bases at J, leaving 6 bases unmatched. The CDR3 here is CASSLEGQGTDYGYTF. CDR3 sequence (DNA): TGCGCCAGCAGCTTGGAGGGACAGGGTACCGACTATGGCTACACCTTC.

The chain joins TRBV27 to TRBJ2-7, with a tentative D call TRBD2 (6 bases). The ends were cut back, 2 bases at V and 2 bases at J, with 19 bases in the middle. Germline assignment: CDR1 MNHEY and CDR2 SMNVEV (reference sequence). The CDR3 totals 17 residues. The DNA of the CDR3 is TGTGCCAGCAGTTTACGTCCGGGACTGGGACGGGCCTACGAGCAGTACTTC. Protein sequence: CASSLRPGLGRAYEQYF.

For this clonotype: A much larger clone differs from this one at a single base, so this may be a read error. The J gene is TRBJ2-7, the V gene TRBV10-3; 9 bases are a match to TRBD2. The CDR3 loop spans 15 amino acids. Per germline, CDR1 ENHRY and CDR2 SYGVKD. CDR3: CAIREFRAGGDEQYF. CDR3 bases: TGTGCCATCAGAGAGTTTCGAGCGGGAGGTGATGAGCAGTACTTC.

This clonotype was seen at least ten times. The V and J genes are TRBV20-1 and TRBJ1-5, with D uncertain. This CDR3 has 14 amino acids. Per the germline V gene, CDR1 is DFQATT and CDR2 is SNEGSKA (reference sequence). With 5 bases removed from V and 6 bases from J, the gap between germline ends came to 17 bases. The CDR3 protein is CSASREAGTQPQHF. In nucleotides, the CDR3 is TGCAGTGCTTCTAGGGAGGCGGGTACTCAGCCCCAGCATTTT.

Worth noting for this clonotype: The junction departs from the called germline gene at one end, perhaps through a read error. V and J are TRBV6-2 or TRBV6-3 and TRBJ1-2; TRBD1 agrees at 8 bases. This CDR3 contains 14 residues. Germline V gives CDR1 MNHEY, CDR2 SVGEGT. DNA of the CDR3: TGTTCCAGCAGCTACAGGGGGTTGAGTCGTGGCTACACCTTC. This translates into CSSSYRGLSRGYTF.

This chain connects TRBV7-6 to TRBJ1-1, with a possible D match to TRBD1 (6 bases). CDR1 is SGHVS and CDR2 is FNYEAQ in the germline V gene. The CDR3 has 15 amino acids. V shed 6 bases and J shed 4 bases, with 18 bases lying between them. DNA for the CDR3: TGTGCCAGCAGTTCAGGGACCTGGGGGCTCACTGAAGCTTTCTTT. It encodes CASSSGTWGLTEAFF.

The chain links TRBV2 to TRBJ2-6, with TRBD1 matching 7 bases. The CDR3 runs 16 residues. Unmatched junction bases numbered 5, after V lost 6 bases and J lost 0 bases. The germline gives CDR1 SNHLY, CDR2 FYNNEI. The CDR3 DNA reads TGTGCCAGCAGCGAGGGACAGATCTCTGGGGCCAACGTCCTGACTTTC. This gives the protein CASSEGQISGANVLTF.

V gene TRBV15 combines with J gene TRBJ2-3, with TRBD1 identical over 7 bases. The V gene end was trimmed by 2 bases and the J gene end by 4 bases; junction bases not matched to a gene: 9. There are 16 residues in the CDR3. Germline CDR1 is LNHNV and CDR2 is YYDKDF (reference sequence). The CDR3 nucleotides read TGTGCCACCAGCAGAACGGAGAGGCAGGGGGCAGATACGCAGTATTTT. Residues: CATSRTERQGADTQYF.

This clonotype turned up a few times. The chain links TRBV20-1 to TRBJ2-1; possibly TRBD1 for D (6 bases). The germline V and J ends were trimmed by 2 bases and 4 bases, with 15 bases remaining between them. This CDR3 spans 15 amino acids. The V gene's germline CDR1 is DFQATT and CDR2 SNEGSKA (reference sequence). CDR3 DNA sequence: TGCAGTGCTAGAAGAGGGAGCGACAGGTACAATGAGCAGTTCTTC. Translated: CSARRGSDRYNEQFF.

The chain combines TRBV9 with TRBJ1-5; the D is unclear. The germline gives CDR1 SGDLS, CDR2 YYNGEE. V dropped 0 bases and J dropped 5 bases, with 12 bases sitting between them. The CDR3 spans 15 residues. CDR3 bases: TGTGCCAGCAGCGTAGGTGGAGGTTTCGATCAGCCCCAGCATTTT. Protein: CASSVGGGFDQPQHF.

Concerning this clonotype: This may be a read error: a much more frequent sequence differs by one nucleotide. The CDR3 bases are TGTGCCAGCAGTGAATCGCCCCCAGGGACCAATCAGCCCCAGCATTTT. This gives the protein CASSESPPGTNQPQHF. The rearrangement uses TRBV6-1 and TRBJ1-5, with D possibly TRBD1 on 5 matching bases. The CDR3 sequence is 16 residues long. V was shortened by 2 bases and J by 3 bases, with 14 bases between the two germline ends. CDR1 and CDR2 from the germline V gene are MNHNS and SASEGT.

This clonotype came up many times. The V call is TRBV10-2, the J call TRBJ2-1; possible D gene TRBD2, 6 bases. Deletions cut 4 bases from V and 2 bases from J, with 18 bases between. Germline V gene data show CDR1 as WSHSY and CDR2 as SAAADI. The CDR3 totals 17 residues. CDR3 in amino acids: CASSVPSVGITYNEQFF. The CDR3 coding sequence is TGCGCCAGCAGTGTCCCTAGCGTGGGTATTACCTACAATGAGCAGTTCTTC.

The chain uses TRBV29-1 and TRBJ2-7; tentatively, D is TRBD1 (5 bases). The CDR3 is made up of 13 amino acids. V was pared by 4 bases and J by 0 bases, with 10 bases between. The germline V gene encodes CDR1 SQVTM and CDR2 ANQGSEA. The CDR3 DNA follows: TGCAGCGTTGGAAACAGGTCCTCCTACGAGCAGTACTTC. Its protein is CSVGNRSSYEQYF.

This clonotype was detected ten times or more. The V gene is TRBV29-1, the J gene TRBJ2-4; 10 nucleotides line up with TRBD2. The junction had 7 bases not matched to a gene; V was cut back by 7 bases and J by 1 base. Per germline, CDR1 SQVTM and CDR2 ANQGSEA. This CDR3 spans 15 amino acids. The CDR3 is CSGIPAGGAKNIQYF. CDR3 DNA: TGCAGCGGAATCCCAGCGGGGGGGGCCAAAAACATTCAGTACTTC.

This clonotype was counted many times. The DNA for the CDR3 is TGTGCCAGCAGTAACCTAGTCTACAATGAGCAGTTCTTC. Amino acid sequence: CASSNLVYNEQFF. The J gene is TRBJ2-1, the V gene TRBV2; no reliable D call. Germline lookup yields CDR1 SNHLY and CDR2 FYNNEI. CDR3 length: 13 residues. V was trimmed by 5 bases and J by 3 bases, leaving 8 bases between them.

Ten or more counts support this clonotype. The CDR3 spells CATSGGGRSSYNEQFF. For the CDR3, the DNA is TGTGCCACCAGCGGCGGCGGGAGGAGCTCCTACAATGAGCAGTTCTTC. The chain carries TRBV24-1 and TRBJ2-1; 8 bases fit TRBD2. The V and J ends lost 7 bases and 0 bases, in that order; junction bases with no gene match: 7. There are 16 residues in the CDR3. Germline V gene lookup returns CDR1 KGHDR and CDR2 SFDVKD.

This clonotype occurred a few times. V usage is TRBV12-5 and J usage is TRBJ2-5; weak D call: TRBD2 (7 bases). The germline V gene has CDR1 LGHNT and CDR2 FRNRAP. CDR3 size: 13 residues. The V gene lost 4 bases and the J gene lost 4 bases, with 10 bases spanning the gap. Here the CDR3 reads CASGWGGAETQYF. The CDR3 coding sequence is TGTGCTAGTGGTTGGGGGGGGGCAGAGACCCAGTACTTC.